Listed below are T cell receptor beta chains from one sample, sequenced in a study of immune cell composition in non-small cell lung cancer. Sequenced by immunoSEQ multiplex PCR; TCRdb stores in-frame clones only, minus some. In the table there are 6,400 or so clones, approximately 80% of which are singletons. Material: lung tumor tissue. The receptors come from a human donor with non-small cell lung cancer. The CDR3 runs from the conserved cysteine through the conserved F or W. The D gene is left open where the match is weak. Clone size, where shown, is once, few, many, or a class for clones that have expanded.

J gene,clone size,CDR3 length,D gene,V gene,CDR3 protein,CDR3 DNA
TRBJ2-1,NA,14,TRBD2,TRBV15,CATSRGGSDNEQFF,TGTGCCACCAGCAGAGGCGGGAGTGACAATGAGCAGTTCTTC
TRBJ1-1,NA,14,NA,TRBV11-2,CASSLVPQSTEAFF,TGTGCCAGCAGCTTAGTTCCACAGAGCACTGAAGCTTTCTTT
TRBJ2-7,NA,15,NA,TRBV5-1,CASSLETGLFSEQYF,TGCGCCAGCAGCTTAGAGACAGGACTGTTCTCCGAGCAGTACTTC
TRBJ1-6,NA,17,NA,TRBV2,CASSESPSGQNNSPLHF,TGTGCCAGCAGTGAGTCTCCCTCGGGACAAAATAATTCACCCCTCCACTTT
TRBJ2-1,once,14,NA,TRBV4-1,CASSQQGNDNEQFF,TGCGCCAGCAGCCAACAGGGGAACGACAATGAGCAGTTCTTC
TRBJ2-7,NA,12,NA,TRBV4-1,CASSGGGHEQYF,TGCGCCAGCAGTGGGGGGGGGCACGAGCAGTACTTC
TRBJ2-5,NA,14,TRBD2,TRBV15,CATSYPTAGGTQYF,TGTGCCACCAGCTACCCAACAGCGGGGGGGACCCAGTACTTC
TRBJ2-5,NA,15,TRBD2,TRBV7-7,CASSLGLAGGETQYF,TGTGCCAGCAGCTTGGGACTAGCGGGGGGAGAGACCCAGTACTTC
TRBJ1-2,NA,13,NA,TRBV18,CASSLDSFYGYTF,TGTGCCAGCTCACTTGACAGTTTTTATGGCTACACCTTC
TRBJ2-7,NA,16,NA,TRBV9,CASSVGVGQIEYEQYF,TGTGCCAGCAGCGTAGGAGTGGGGCAGATCGAGTACGAGCAGTACTTC
TRBJ1-3,once,14,NA,TRBV5-4,CASSRDNGGNTIYF,TGTGCCAGCAGCAGGGACAACGGAGGAAACACCATATATTTT
TRBJ2-1,NA,15,NA,TRBV10-3,CATKLKGEGFGEQFF,TGTGCCACCAAGTTAAAGGGGGAGGGATTCGGTGAGCAGTTCTTC
TRBJ1-2,NA,14,TRBD1,TRBV11-2,CASSFGQGFYGYTF,TGTGCCAGCAGCTTCGGACAGGGGTTCTATGGCTACACCTTC
TRBJ2-1,NA,16,NA,TRBV4-2,CASSRTTGNGYNEQFF,TGTGCCAGCAGCCGTACTACTGGAAACGGTTACAATGAGCAGTTCTTC
TRBJ1-2,NA,15,TRBD1,TRBV6-6,CASSLSGTGDDGYTF,TGTGCCAGCAGTTTGTCCGGGACAGGGGACGATGGCTACACCTTC
TRBJ2-7,NA,14,TRBD1,TRBV10-2,CASTRGQGAYEQYF,TGCGCCAGCACCAGGGGACAGGGGGCATACGAGCAGTACTTC
TRBJ2-3,NA,16,TRBD2,TRBV7-2,CASSPGRGGDTDTQYF,TGTGCCAGCAGCCCTGGGAGGGGCGGGGACACAGATACGCAGTATTTT
TRBJ2-3,NA,14,TRBD1,TRBV9,CASSAGQGPDTQYF,TGTGCCAGCAGCGCAGGACAGGGCCCAGATACGCAGTATTTT
TRBJ2-5,NA,13,NA,TRBV5-6,CASSLVGEETQYF,TGTGCCAGCAGCTTGGTAGGGGAAGAGACCCAGTACTTC
TRBJ1-2,NA,14,NA,TRBV27,CASSLSPDNYGYTF,TGTGCCAGCAGTTTATCGCCAGATAACTATGGCTACACCTTC
TRBJ1-5,NA,14,TRBD1,TRBV7-8,CASSLEGTGEAQHF,TGTGCCAGCAGCTTAGAAGGGACAGGGGAGGCCCAGCATTTT
TRBJ2-2,NA,15,NA,TRBV6-5,CASSSRVSNTGELFF,TGTGCCAGCAGTAGCCGGGTCTCCAACACCGGGGAGCTGTTTTTT
TRBJ1-1,NA,15,TRBD1,TRBV6-6,CASSSDRAMNTEAFF,TGTGCCAGCAGTTCGGACAGGGCTATGAACACTGAAGCTTTCTTT
TRBJ1-1,NA,13,NA,TRBV6-1,CASSGEMNTEAFF,TGTGCCAGCAGTGGGGAGATGAACACTGAAGCTTTCTTT
TRBJ1-1,NA,14,NA,TRBV5-6,CASSELGGGTEAFF,TGTGCCAGCAGCGAATTGGGGGGTGGCACTGAAGCTTTCTTT
TRBJ1-1,NA,14,NA,TRBV5-1,CASRPTEMNTEAFF,TGCGCCAGCCGACCGACGGAGATGAACACTGAAGCTTTCTTT
TRBJ1-5,NA,15,NA,TRBV6-5,CASSPGPRRGQPQHF,TGTGCCAGCAGTCCCGGCCCCCGTCGGGGTCAGCCCCAGCATTTT
TRBJ2-7,NA,15,TRBD2,TRBV11-2,CASSLSWREAYEQYF,TGTGCCAGCAGCTTAAGTTGGCGGGAGGCCTACGAGCAGTACTTC
TRBJ2-7,NA,14,NA,TRBV6-1,CASQREYLPSEQYF,TGTGCCAGCCAACGGGAATACTTACCCTCCGAGCAGTACTTC
TRBJ1-5,NA,15,TRBD1,TRBV2,CASSPIQGSNQPQHF,TGTGCCAGCAGTCCGATACAGGGGAGCAATCAGCCCCAGCATTTT
TRBJ2-2,NA,12,NA,TRBV7-9,CASGSGTGELFF,TGTGCCAGCGGCTCGGGGACCGGGGAGCTGTTTTTT
TRBJ2-7,NA,16,TRBD1,TRBV27,CASSPTLRQGIFEQYF,TGTGCCAGCAGTCCCACCCTGCGACAGGGGATTTTCGAGCAGTACTTC
TRBJ2-3,NA,20,TRBD1,TRBV18,CASSPRTGTILISSTDTQYF,TGTGCCAGCTCACCAAGGACAGGGACGATCTTAATATCTAGCACAGATACGCAGTATTTT
TRBJ2-1,NA,16,TRBD2,TRBV27,CASSLGGTSGINEQFF,TGTGCCAGCAGTTTGGGGGGGACTAGCGGGATCAATGAGCAGTTCTTC
TRBJ2-5,NA,14,NA,TRBV19,CASSINGIGETQYF,TGTGCCAGTAGTATAAACGGGATCGGAGAGACCCAGTACTTC
TRBJ2-3,NA,14,NA,TRBV12-5,CASQSQGLTDTQYF,TGTGCTAGTCAGTCGCAGGGCCTCACAGATACGCAGTATTTT
TRBJ2-3,NA,14,NA,TRBV5-1,CASSSTLGTDTQYF,TGCGCCAGCAGCTCAACCCTAGGAACAGATACGCAGTATTTT
TRBJ1-3,NA,12,NA,TRBV12-5,CASGLEGNTIYF,TGTGCTAGTGGTTTGGAGGGGAACACCATATATTTT
TRBJ2-7,NA,16,TRBD2,TRBV19,CASSIRAASGSYEQYF,TGTGCCAGTAGTATAAGGGCGGCTAGCGGCTCCTACGAGCAGTACTTC
TRBJ2-6,NA,16,NA,TRBV30,CAHGEGFSSGANVLTF,TGTGCCCACGGAGAGGGTTTCTCCTCTGGGGCCAACGTCCTGACTTTC
TRBJ2-7,NA,13,NA,TRBV28,CASSLGHTYEQYF,TGTGCCAGCAGTCTGGGACATACCTACGAGCAGTACTTC
TRBJ2-1,NA,20,TRBD2,TRBV10-3,CAISEMGMGVRTSGDNEQFF,TGTGCCATCAGTGAAATGGGGATGGGGGTTAGGACTAGCGGGGACAATGAGCAGTTCTTC
TRBJ1-2,NA,13,TRBD1,TRBV28,CASSMGQALGYTF,TGTGCCAGCAGTATGGGACAGGCCCTAGGCTACACCTTC
TRBJ1-4,NA,24,TRBD1,TRBV23-1,CASSQSGGLGTGGTDIATNEKLFF,TGCGCCAGCAGTCAATCAGGTGGGCTAGGGACAGGGGGCACAGACATTGCAACTAATGAAAAACTGTTTTTT
TRBJ2-2,NA,17,TRBD2,TRBV19,CASSMGRAGGNTGELFF,TGTGCCAGTAGTATGGGGAGAGCGGGAGGGAACACCGGGGAGCTGTTTTTT